This is a list of T cell receptor beta chains from one sample in a study of identical twins. TCRdb used MiXCR to reprocess the 5' RACE reads, holding one entry per CDR3 protein. The table includes approximately 550,000 distinct CDR3 sequences, about 22% detected once. This sample was also put to use in a study of yellow fever vaccine responses in identical twins.

Sequenced sample: CD4+ T cells sorted from blood. These receptors came from a woman younger than 35 in good health. Each CDR3 is given with its conserved first and last residue. A D gene is named only where the DNA matches it firmly. Where a row states a size, it is once, few, many or the class of an expanded clone; other rows omit it.

V gene,D gene,J gene,clone size,CDR3 protein,CDR3 DNA
TRBV28,TRBD2,TRBJ2-1,few,CASSSGGPSIGNEQFF,TGTGCCAGCAGTTCGGGAGGCCCTTCAATTGGCAATGAGCAGTTCTTC
TRBV25-1,TRBD2,TRBJ2-1,few,CASSDRGGGLAGGSTHPWNEQFF,TGTGCCAGCAGTGACCGGGGGGGGGGACTAGCGGGAGGTTCTACCCATCCTTGGAATGAGCAGTTCTTC
TRBV6-1,-,TRBJ2-7,-,CASKVQGSLEQYF,TGTGCCAGCAAGGTACAGGGTTCCCTCGAGCAGTACTTC
TRBV29-1,TRBD1,TRBJ2-5,many,CSVEEDRIQETQYF,TGCAGCGTTGAAGAGGACAGGATCCAAGAGACCCAGTACTTC
TRBV7-9,-,TRBJ2-2,few,CASRPQSTFNTGELFF,TGTGCCAGCAGGCCACAAAGTACCTTCAACACCGGGGAGCTGTTTTTT
TRBV10-1,-,TRBJ2-7,once,CASSGVTGPYEQYF,TGCGCCAGCAGTGGTGTGACAGGTCCCTACGAGCAGTACTTC
TRBV27,-,TRBJ2-3,few,CASSLGVAFSTDTQYF,TGTGCCAGCAGTTTGGGAGTCGCTTTTAGCACAGATACGCAGTATTTT
TRBV29-1,-,TRBJ2-1,-,CSLLETNPTKEQFF,TGCAGCCTCCTGGAAACTAACCCCACCAAAGAGCAGTTCTTC
TRBV12-5,-,TRBJ2-5,-,CASGGARTIETQYF,TGTGCTAGTGGCGGGGCCCGGACAATAGAGACCCAGTACTTC
TRBV5-1,-,TRBJ1-2,few,CASSLEGLLLLPYGYTF,TGCGCCAGCAGCTTGGAGGGGCTGCTTCTCTTACCTTATGGCTACACCTTC
TRBV2,-,TRBJ2-7,-,CASTGRGLGEQYF,TGTGCCAGCACTGGGAGGGGGTTGGGAGAGCAGTACTTC
TRBV7-9,-,TRBJ2-1,few,CASSPSLRVAKSEQFF,TGTGCCAGCAGCCCCTCTTTGCGCGTAGCGAAAAGTGAGCAGTTCTTC
TRBV19,TRBD2,TRBJ2-1,few,CASSIERGGWEQFF,TGTGCCAGTAGTATCGAACGGGGGGGATGGGAGCAGTTCTTC
TRBV11-2,-,TRBJ1-3,few,CASSLSPAGNTIYF,TGTGCCAGCAGCTTATCCCCGGCTGGAAACACCATATATTTT
TRBV5-5,-,TRBJ1-1,-,CASSSGTKVGGTEAFF,TGTGCCAGCAGCTCCGGGACAAAGGTCGGAGGCACTGAAGCTTTCTTT
TRBV20-1,TRBD2,TRBJ2-1,few,CSARIASGRNEQFF,TGCAGTGCTAGAATTGCTAGCGGGAGAAATGAGCAGTTCTTC
TRBV5-1,TRBD1,TRBJ2-4,few,CASSSWTGLAKNIQYF,TGCGCCAGCAGCAGCTGGACAGGTCTAGCCAAAAACATTCAGTACTTC
TRBV6-1,-,TRBJ2-5,few,CASSTPASQTQYF,TGTGCCAGCAGCACCCCTGCCTCTCAGACCCAGTACTTC
TRBV5-1,-,TRBJ2-4,-,CASSLDFKNIQYF,TGCGCCAGCAGCTTGGACTTTAAAAACATTCAGTACTTC
TRBV27,TRBD1,TRBJ1-2,many,CASSNTGTGFNYGYTF,TGTGCCAGCAGTAACACCGGGACAGGGTTTAACTATGGCTACACCTTC
TRBV5-1,TRBD1,TRBJ1-1,few,CASSSTGTENTEAFF,TGCGCCAGCAGCTCAACCGGGACAGAGAACACTGAAGCTTTCTTT
TRBV7-9,-,TRBJ2-1,few,CASWTGVGEQFF,TGTGCCAGTTGGACCGGGGTGGGTGAGCAGTTCTTC
TRBV10-3,-,TRBJ1-1,few,CAISEQSGAGAEAFF,TGTGCCATCAGTGAGCAGTCAGGGGCAGGGGCTGAAGCTTTCTTT
TRBV5-1,-,TRBJ1-2,few,CASSLGDKDYGYTF,TGCGCCAGCAGCTTGGGGGACAAGGACTATGGCTACACCTTC
TRBV7-2,-,TRBJ2-7,many,CASSLATPPYEQYF,TGTGCCAGCAGCTTAGCGACTCCTCCCTACGAGCAGTACTTC
TRBV3-1,TRBD2,TRBJ2-2,-,CASSHLTGGSPGELFF,TGTGCCAGCAGCCATCTTACGGGGGGTTCCCCCGGGGAGCTGTTTTTT
TRBV6-1,TRBD2,TRBJ2-1,few,CASRGPPGLAGGPRNEQFF,TGTGCCAGCAGGGGCCCTCCGGGACTAGCGGGAGGGCCGCGCAATGAGCAGTTCTTC
TRBV5-5,-,TRBJ2-2,few,CASSLSPKMGTPTGELFF,TGTGCCAGCAGCTTGTCACCCAAAATGGGGACACCCACCGGGGAGCTGTTTTTT
TRBV12-3/TRBV12-4,-,TRBJ2-1,-,CASSHLHEQFF,TGTGCCAGCAGTCACTTGCATGAGCAGTTCTTC
TRBV28,TRBD1,TRBJ2-7,few,CASRGGQAISYEQYF,TGTGCCAGCAGGGGGGGACAGGCCATATCCTACGAGCAGTACTTC
TRBV3-1,TRBD2,TRBJ2-1,few,CASSQSQTGTTNEQFF,TGTGCCAGCAGCCAAAGTCAAACCGGGACTACCAATGAGCAGTTCTTC
TRBV20-1,TRBD1,TRBJ1-1,few,CSALQGLTEAFF,TGCAGTGCTTTACAGGGGTTAACTGAAGCTTTCTTT
TRBV7-9,-,TRBJ2-5,-,CASSRPLIGLETQYF,TGTGCCAGCAGCCGGCCCCTGATAGGGTTGGAGACCCAGTACTTC
TRBV7-8,-,TRBJ2-1,many,CASSWSPTSYNEQFF,TGTGCCAGCAGCTGGAGCCCTACTTCCTACAATGAGCAGTTCTTC
TRBV20-1,TRBD2,TRBJ2-1,-,CSARDQSRLAGGEQFF,TGCAGTGCTAGAGATCAGAGTCGGCTAGCGGGAGGTGAGCAGTTCTTC
TRBV15,TRBD2,TRBJ2-2,-,CATRPGLVEVGELFF,TGTGCCACCAGACCGGGACTAGTAGAGGTCGGGGAGCTGTTTTTT
TRBV7-9,-,TRBJ2-4,few,CASSLAGVQNIQYF,TGTGCCAGCAGCTTGGCTGGGGTCCAAAACATTCAGTACTTC
TRBV10-3,-,TRBJ1-2,-,CAIRTMTANYGYTF,TGTGCCATCAGGACCATGACCGCGAACTATGGCTACACCTTC
TRBV3-1,-,TRBJ1-5,-,CASSQGSQVSNQPQHF,TGTGCCAGCAGCCAAGGGTCTCAGGTTAGCAATCAGCCCCAGCATTTT
TRBV28,TRBD1,TRBJ2-1,few,CASSSLDRVRYNEQFF,TGTGCCAGCAGTTCCCTCGACAGGGTTCGCTACAATGAGCAGTTCTTC
TRBV19,-,TRBJ2-1,-,CASSNRPSNTIGQFF,TGTGCCAGTAGTAACCGCCCTAGCAACACAATAGGGCAGTTCTTC
TRBV2,TRBD2,TRBJ2-3,-,CASRYSLSGAGADTQYF,TGTGCCAGCCGATACTCCCTTAGCGGGGCTGGGGCAGATACGCAGTATTTT
TRBV27,-,TRBJ1-1,-,CASTAGSDGEAFF,TGTGCCAGCACGGCTGGGAGCGACGGAGAAGCTTTCTTT
TRBV24-1,-,TRBJ1-2,-,CATSDSGVGYGYTF,TGTGCCACCAGTGACTCAGGGGTGGGGTATGGCTACACCTTC
TRBV5-1,TRBD2,TRBJ2-5,-,CASSISGGIVETQYF,TGCGCCAGCAGCATTAGCGGGGGGATCGTGGAGACCCAGTACTTC
TRBV7-2,-,TRBJ2-2,-,CASSFAEVNTGELFF,TGTGCCAGCAGCTTTGCTGAAGTGAACACCGGGGAGCTGTTTTTT